Here is one TCR beta chain with its context. What it binds is unknown. The sample originates from a study of vaccination and CD4 T cells after COVID-19. Study context: Each post-COVID sample was drawn after diagnosis, and the median interval was approximately 96 days (range 35 to 161).

The Oncomine TCR Beta short-read assay was applied to DNA of cultured CD4+ T cells. TCRdb processed the PCR reads anew with MiXCR; each CDR3 protein has one entry. There are 15,000 or so distinct CDR3 sequences in the sample; approximately 67% occur only once, and approximately 17% lies in the top ten. CDR3 length equals 14 residues. Germline-derived CDR1 and CDR2 are SGHTA and FQGTGA. The V gene end was trimmed by 5 bases and the J gene end by 10 bases; junction bases not matched to a gene: 12. The treatment was: roughly ten-day PBMC culture with coronavirus spike peptide pools or control peptides (ViraFEST assay).

Input material: CD4+ T cells from blood, cultured in vitro. V and J are TRBV7-3 and TRBJ1-2; 8 bases are shared with TRBD1. This clonotype was obtained from a human donor who had recovered from COVID-19. The CDR3 loop reads CASSRPGQDAVYTF. CDR3 nucleotide sequence: TGTGCCAGCAGCCGCCCGGGACAGGATGCTGTCTACACCTTC.